This T cell receptor beta chain originates from a study of blood T cell repertoires in COVID-19. Germline CDR1 and CDR2: SQVTM and ANQGSEA. CDR3 length: 12 residues. V was pared by 6 bases and J by 1 base, with 10 bases between. Sequencing was performed with immunoSEQ multiplex PCR; in TCRdb, only in-frame clones are kept and a portion is missing. The profile shows a few hundred thousand clones, roughly 87% of them singletons. The source is a woman in her thirties who had recovered from COVID-19. This chain connects TRBV29-1 to TRBJ2-7; D might be TRBD1 (6 bases). Source material: PBMCs or T cells enriched from blood (not recorded which). CDR3: CSVGTPSYEQYF. The CDR3 bases are TGCAGCGTCGGGACACCATCCTACGAGCAGTACTTC.